This T cell receptor (beta chain) was captured by sequencing in a study of T-cell reconstitution after alpha-beta-depleted transplantation in children. Unique molecular identifiers were incorporated during preparation of the TCRbeta library. TCRdb re-called the PCR reads with MiXCR, one entry per CDR3 protein. The sample yields about 610,000 distinct CDR3 sequences, under 12% seen once. This clonotype occurred many times. V was clipped by 5 bases and J by 2 bases, with 16 bases between them. Germline V gene data show CDR1 as MNHNS and CDR2 as SASEGT. This CDR3 comprises 15 residues. Sequenced material: PBMCs from the stem cell graft donor, taken from the stem cell graft. This receptor was obtained from a human donor who donated a stem cell graft to a child with acute myeloid leukemia. The chain recombines TRBV6-1 with TRBJ2-7, with D perhaps given as TRBD1 or TRBD2 (5 bases each). CDR3 nucleotides: TGTGCCAGCAGTAGGGGAGCGGAATTCACCTACGAGCAGTACTTC. Translated, it gives CASSRGAEFTYEQYF.